One and the same sample provided the 26 T cell receptor beta chains below, sequenced in a study of T cell responses to AZD1222 COVID-19 vaccine. Generated by immunoSEQ multiplex PCR, the TCRdb table keeps only in-frame clones and is missing some. The repertoire consists of tens of thousands of clones, with roughly 88% occurring once and the leading ten covering approximately 10%. The sequences come from peripheral blood, collected on day 0 of AZD1222 vaccination. These receptors came from an adult in good health.

This chain joins TRBV5-5 and TRBJ2-2; D unclear. Germline-derived CDR1 and CDR2 are SGHKS and YYEKEE (reference sequence). The V end lost 6 bases, the J end lost 5 bases, and 14 bases lay between the germline ends. The CDR3 length is 14 residues. The CDR3 nucleotides are TGTGCCAGCACCATGAGGCATACGACCGGGGAGCTGTTTTTT. Translating it yields CASTMRHTTGELFF.

J is TRBJ2-5 and V is TRBV7-2; 7 positions match TRBD2. CDR3 length: 14 residues. CDR1 and CDR2 (germline): SGHTA, FQGNSA. V was pared by 2 bases and J by 3 bases, with 3 bases of the junction left unmatched. CDR3 amino acids: CASSLQGGKETQYF. In DNA, the CDR3 is TGTGCCAGCAGCTTACAGGGAGGGAAAGAGACCCAGTACTTC.

V and J are TRBV19 and TRBJ1-5; 7 nucleotides match TRBD1. The CDR3 has 16 amino acids. Germline trimming cut 4 bases from V and 2 bases from J; bases unmatched to any gene: 8. CDR1 and CDR2 (germline): LNHDA, SQIVND (reference sequence). The CDR3 loop is CASSTNRGFGNQPQHF. DNA for the CDR3: TGTGCCAGTAGTACAAACAGGGGTTTCGGCAATCAGCCCCAGCATTTT.

This chain links TRBV6-5 with TRBJ1-6; no definite D call. Between the trimmed V and J ends, which lost 2 bases and 10 bases, there was a span of 12 bases. The CDR3 is 14 amino acids. The V gene's germline CDR1 is MNHEY and CDR2 SVGAGI. The CDR3 spells CASSYAPRTSPLHF. CDR3 in DNA: TGTGCCAGCAGTTACGCCCCCCGGACCTCACCCCTCCACTTT.

The chain joins TRBV7-2 to TRBJ2-1; the D call may be TRBD1 or TRBD2 (6 bases each). CDR3 length equals 15 residues. Trimming removed 2 bases at V and 7 bases at J, with 15 bases between. CDR1 is SGHTA and CDR2 is FQGNSA in the germline V gene. The CDR3 protein is CASSLYPGAQNEQFF. The DNA of the CDR3 is TGTGCCAGCAGCTTATACCCGGGGGCGCAGAATGAGCAGTTCTTC. The entire variable domain, with the rest obtained from reference TRBV7-2 and TRBJ2-1, is as follows: GAGVSQSPSNKVTEKGKDVELRCDPISGHTALYWYRQSLGQGLEFLIYFQGNSAPDKSGLPSDRFSAERTGGSVSTLTIQRTQQEDSAVYLCASSLYPGAQNEQFFGPGTRLTVL.

This rearrangement joins TRBV5-1 to TRBJ1-5, with D maybe TRBD1 (5 bases). From germline, CDR1 is SGHRS and CDR2 YFSETQ. V gave up 3 bases and J gave up 2 bases, with 6 bases separating them. CDR3 length equals 13 residues. The CDR3 nucleotides read TGCGCCAGCAGCTGGGACCGCAATCAGCCCCAGCATTTT. Encoded protein: CASSWDRNQPQHF.

This clone has just one count. The chain has TRBV5-5 and TRBJ2-2; 10 bases fit TRBD1. Unmatched junction bases numbered 3, after V lost 1 base and J lost 3 bases. Germline V lookup: CDR1 SGHKS, CDR2 YYEKEE (reference sequence). This CDR3 comprises 16 residues. This CDR3 is CASSLWDRGYTGELFF. CDR3 DNA: TGTGCCAGCAGCTTGTGGGACAGGGGATACACCGGGGAGCTGTTTTTT.

The chain employs TRBV19 and TRBJ1-5; the match to TRBD1 covers 8 bases. The CDR3 has 15 amino acids. J lost 10 bases, V lost 11 bases, and 19 bases had no gene match. Germline lookup yields CDR1 LNHDA and CDR2 SQIVND (reference sequence). In nucleotides, the CDR3 is TGTGCCGGAAGTCCCGGGACAGGTACGGTCGGCCCCCAGCATTTT. Translating gives CAGSPGTGTVGPQHF.

This clone appeared a few times. The rearrangement links TRBV5-1 to TRBJ2-1; D uncertain. In germline, CDR1 is SGHRS, CDR2 YFSETQ. The CDR3 is 16 amino acids. V lost 0 bases and J lost 2, with 12 bases in between. The CDR3 spells CASSLAGVGPYNEQFF. The CDR3 region has the DNA TGCGCCAGCAGCTTGGCCGGCGTCGGACCCTACAATGAGCAGTTCTTC. The variable domain in full, completed from reference TRBV5-1 and TRBJ2-1, reads KAGVTQTPRYLIKTRGQQVTLSCSPISGHRSVSWYQQTPGQGLQFLFEYFSETQRNKGNFPGRFSGRQFSNSRSEMNVSTLELGDSALYLCASSLAGVGPYNEQFFGPGTRLTVL.

The V and J genes are TRBV28 and TRBJ2-5; maybe TRBD1 (6 bases). The V and J ends lost 6 bases and 4 bases respectively, with 12 bases between them. Germline V gives CDR1 MDHEN, CDR2 SYDVKM. The CDR3 contains 13 residues. As DNA, the CDR3 is TGTGCCAGCAGACCGACAGGAGCAGAGACCCAGTACTTC. Translating it yields CASRPTGAETQYF.

This chain uses TRBV19 with TRBJ2-3, with 13 bases aligning to TRBD2. Germline-derived CDR1 and CDR2 are LNHDA and SQIVND (reference sequence). This CDR3 spans 17 amino acids. V lost 3 bases and J lost 7; bases outside the gene matches: 10. CDR3 coding DNA: TGTGCCAGTAGTATGAGAGGACTAGCGGGAGAAGGAAATACGCAGTATTTT. This gives the protein CASSMRGLAGEGNTQYF.

The chain uses TRBV12-3 or TRBV12-4 and TRBJ2-1; D may be TRBD2 (7 bases). The CDR3 loop spans 13 amino acids. Trimming shortened V by 6 bases and J by 4 bases, and 10 bases separated the two germline ends. The CDR3 bases are TGTGCCAGCAGGGGGGGGCGGTACAATGAGCAGTTCTTC. This codes for CASRGGRYNEQFF.

This chain connects TRBV4-2 to TRBJ2-3; 8 bases map to TRBD2. V lost 2 bases and J lost 2; bases outside the gene matches: 3. CDR3 size: 15 residues. CDR1 and CDR2 (germline): LGHNA, YNFKEQ. The chain's CDR3 is CASSQTSGFTDTQYF. The CDR3 coding sequence is TGTGCCAGCAGCCAAACTAGCGGATTCACAGATACGCAGTATTTT.

The chain recombines TRBV15 with TRBJ2-3; D perhaps matches TRBD1 (5 bases). CDR1 is LNHNV, CDR2 YYDKDF, per germline (reference sequence). V lost 5 bases and J 8 bases, leaving 17 bases between the germline ends. The CDR3 totals 14 residues. This CDR3 is CATSGPQGMGTQYF. CDR3 coding DNA: TGTGCCACCAGCGGCCCCCAGGGCATGGGTACGCAGTATTTT.

This sequence joins TRBV2 and TRBJ2-4; no definite D call. The V end was cut by 6 bases, the J end by 0 bases, with 9 bases between. CDR1 is SNHLY and CDR2 is FYNNEI in the germline V gene. The CDR3 contains 14 residues. The CDR3 DNA follows: TGTGCCAGCAGCCCCGGCCTAGCCAAAAACATTCAGTACTTC. Translation gives CASSPGLAKNIQYF.

This chain links TRBV7-3 with TRBJ2-1; TRBD2 agrees at 7 bases. The J segment lost 5 bases and the V segment lost 1 base, leaving 5 bases of the junction unmatched. The CDR3 sequence is 15 residues long. The germline gives CDR1 SGHTA, CDR2 FQGTGA. The CDR3 nucleotides are TGTGCCAGCAGCTTAAGGCCTAGCGGAAACAATGAGCAGTTCTTC. Translation gives CASSLRPSGNNEQFF.

This chain joins TRBV5-4 and TRBJ2-1; D is unclear. Between the trimmed V and J ends, which lost 1 base and 10 bases, there was a span of 6 bases. This CDR3 is built from 11 residues. Germline values: CDR1 SGHNT, CDR2 YYREEE (reference sequence). CDR3 region: CASSLRREQFF. CDR3 nucleotide sequence: TGTGCCAGCAGCTTGCGGCGCGAGCAGTTCTTC.

The chain combines TRBV6-1 with TRBJ2-5, with 7 bases lining up with TRBD1. Germline CDR1 reads MNHNS; CDR2 reads SASEGT. The CDR3 length is 14 residues. Losses at the gene ends were 3 bases for V and 5 bases for J; bases not matched to a gene: 6. For the CDR3, the DNA is TGTGCCAGCAGTGAGACAGGGCTAAGGGAGACCCAGTACTTC. Translated, it gives CASSETGLRETQYF.

The rearrangement joins TRBV5-1 to TRBJ2-5; TRBD2 matches 7 bases. J gave up 4 bases and V 3 bases, and 6 bases lay outside the gene matches. Germline V gives CDR1 SGHRS, CDR2 YFSETQ. This CDR3 has 14 amino acids. The CDR3 DNA is TGCGCCAGCAGCTCGGGACTAAACTTAGAGACCCAGTACTTC. Translation: CASSSGLNLETQYF.

The chain uses TRBV19 and TRBJ2-3; D uncertain. V was pared by 1 base and J by 0 bases, with 11 bases between. The V gene's germline CDR1 is LNHDA and CDR2 SQIVND (reference sequence). This CDR3 region has 16 residues. CDR3 in DNA: TGTGCCAGTAGTATAGCCCAGACTGCTAGCACAGATACGCAGTATTTT. Protein product: CASSIAQTASTDTQYF.

V usage is TRBV6-5 and J usage is TRBJ2-7, with D perhaps TRBD2 (6 bases). The CDR3 sequence is 12 residues long. Germline values: CDR1 MNHEY, CDR2 SVGAGI. V shed 7 bases and J shed 4 bases, with 11 bases lying between them. For the CDR3, the DNA is TGTGCCAGCACCCTGGGGGGTTACGAGCAGTACGTC. The encoded protein is CASTLGGYEQYV.

The genes are TRBV5-8 and TRBJ1-4; D ambiguous. Trimming took 10 bases from V and 3 from J, leaving 7 bases between them. CDR1 SGHTS and CDR2 YDEGEE come from the germline V gene. The CDR3 has 11 amino acids. The CDR3 reads CAHAANEKLFF. Written as DNA, the CDR3 is TGTGCCCACGCGGCTAATGAAAAACTGTTTTTT.

This rearrangement joins TRBV24-1 to TRBJ2-3; D unclear. The germline CDR1 and CDR2 sequences are KGHDR and SFDVKD. The CDR3 has 17 amino acids. Deletions cut 0 bases from V and 4 bases from J, with 16 bases between. This CDR3 is CATSDLSAPGGADTQYF. CDR3 sequence (DNA): TGTGCCACCAGTGATTTGTCGGCTCCGGGCGGCGCAGATACGCAGTATTTT.

The chain joins TRBV5-5 to TRBJ1-6, with 10 bases that match TRBD1. Germline CDR1 reads SGHKS; CDR2 reads YYEKEE (reference sequence). CDR3 size: 15 residues. Trimming at V came to 2 bases and at J to 9 bases, leaving 5 bases not matched to a gene. The CDR3 DNA follows: TGTGCCAGCAGCTTTTCCGGGACAGGGGTTTCACCCCTCCACTTT. It specifies CASSFSGTGVSPLHF.

The chain has TRBV2 and TRBJ2-5, with 9 bases identical to TRBD1. J was trimmed by 4 bases and V by 6 bases; bases with no gene match: 9. The CDR3 extends over 15 amino acids. The germline CDR1 and CDR2 sequences are SNHLY and FYNNEI. The CDR3 nucleotides are TGTGCCAGCAGCAGAGACAGGGGGGGGTCAGAGACCCAGTACTTC. Translated: CASSRDRGGSETQYF.

The rearrangement links TRBV11-2 to TRBJ2-2; D gene ambiguous. The V and J ends lost 1 base and 0 bases respectively, with 6 bases between them. The germline CDR1 and CDR2 sequences are SGHAT and FQNNGV. The CDR3 extends over 15 amino acids. The chain's CDR3 is CASSLGASNTGELFF. In nucleotides, the CDR3 is TGTGCCAGCAGCTTAGGAGCTTCGAACACCGGGGAGCTGTTTTTT.